The 27 T cell receptor beta chains given below trace back to one sample, sequenced in a study of OX40 agonist ivuxolimab in advanced cancers. Data came from immunoSEQ multiplex PCR; TCRdb stores just in-frame clones and leaves some out. The sample carries about 55,000 clones, 80% recorded once. The sequences come from CD4+ or CD8+ T cells sorted from blood, collected in a trial of the OX40 agonist ivuxolimab. The origin of the receptors is an adult with an advanced solid tumor such as melanoma, head and neck, liver or kidney cancer.

The chain links TRBV10-2 to TRBJ1-3; D may be TRBD1 (6 bases). The CDR3 contains 16 residues. CDR1 is WSHSY, CDR2 SAAADI, per germline. The V gene lost 8 bases and the J gene lost 4 bases, with 21 bases spanning the gap. CDR3 nucleotide sequence: TGCGCCAGCGGGGGGGACATACGCAAACAAGGAAACACCATATATTTT. It codes for CASGGDIRKQGNTIYF.

The chain recombines TRBV4-1 with TRBJ2-5, with 10 bases that match TRBD1. V gave up 1 base and J gave up 0 bases; unmatched junction bases: 2. Per the germline V gene, CDR1 is MGHRA and CDR2 is YSYEKL. This CDR3 has 16 residues. CDR3 region: CASSQGGTGDQETQYF. CDR3 in DNA: TGCGCCAGCAGCCAAGGAGGGACAGGGGACCAAGAGACCCAGTACTTC.

V and J are TRBV6-1 and TRBJ1-5, with D possibly being TRBD1 (6 bases). Deletions cut 2 bases from V and 0 bases from J, with 20 bases between. Germline V gene data show CDR1 as MNHNS and CDR2 as SASEGT. The CDR3 totals 19 residues. DNA of the CDR3: TGTGCCAGCAGTGAAAGAAGGACAGAGGTTTCTTATAGCAATCAGCCCCAGCATTTT. This gives the protein CASSERRTEVSYSNQPQHF.

The rearrangement uses TRBV28 and TRBJ2-3, with 12 bases matching TRBD2. Trimming at V came to 4 bases and at J to 2 bases, leaving 4 bases not matched to a gene. This CDR3 contains 16 residues. The germline V gene encodes CDR1 MDHEN and CDR2 SYDVKM. This CDR3 is CASSSSGRAYTDTQYF. CDR3 nucleotides: TGTGCCAGCAGTTCTAGCGGGAGGGCCTACACAGATACGCAGTATTTT. The full variable domain, with the rest looked up from reference TRBV28 and TRBJ2-3, is DVKVTQSSRYLVKRTGEKVFLECVQDMDHENMFWYRQDPGLGLRLIYFSYDVKMKEKGDIPEGYSVSREKKERFSLILESASTNQTSMYLCASSSSGRAYTDTQYFGPGTRLTVL.

The chain recombines TRBV6-5 with TRBJ1-3; D gene uncertain. V was pared by 0 bases and J by 4 bases, with 10 bases between. Germline CDR1 reads MNHEY; CDR2 reads SVGAGI. This CDR3 spans 15 amino acids. The CDR3 bases are TGTGCCAGCAGTTACTCCGGACGGCGGGGAAACACCATATATTTT. This gives the protein CASSYSGRRGNTIYF.

On this clone itself: The same CDR3 arises from other DNA sequences in this sample as well. CDR3 residues: CASSLVSDTGELFF. Written as DNA, the CDR3 is TGTGCCAGCAGCTTAGTGTCCGACACCGGGGAGCTGTTTTTT. The chain links TRBV7-2 to TRBJ2-2; D call uncertain. The germline V gene has CDR1 SGHTA and CDR2 FQGNSA. The V end was cut by 1 base, the J end by 3 bases, with 6 bases between. The CDR3 is 14 residues long.

This clone was picked up one time. The chain employs TRBV5-4 and TRBJ1-5, with 7 bases lining up with TRBD1. Per germline, CDR1 SGHNT and CDR2 YYREEE (reference sequence). CDR3 length equals 14 residues. V was clipped by 0 bases and J by 7 bases; unmatched bases: 4. CDR3 nucleotides: TGTGCCAGCAGCTTGGGAGGGGGCAGGCAGCCCCAGCATTTT. It translates to CASSLGGGRQPQHF.

V usage is TRBV7-9 and J usage is TRBJ1-1; possibly TRBD1 for D (6 bases). This CDR3 is built from 14 residues. Trimming took off 10 bases at V and 0 bases at J, with 15 bases between the two ends. Germline V gene data show CDR1 as SEHNR and CDR2 as FQNEAQ (reference sequence). The CDR3 loop is CAIGGLHLNTEAFF. In DNA form, the CDR3 reads TGTGCCATCGGGGGGCTACACTTGAACACTGAAGCTTTCTTT.

The chain is built from TRBV11-3 and TRBJ2-1, with 7 nucleotides matching TRBD1. Germline V gene sequence: CDR1 SGHNT, CDR2 YENEEA. The CDR3 sequence is 14 residues long. Unmatched junction bases numbered 6, after V lost 5 bases and J lost 5 bases. DNA for the CDR3: TGTGCCAGCAGCCGACGGGACAGTCACAATGAGCAGTTCTTC. This encodes CASSRRDSHNEQFF.

V usage is TRBV7-2 and J usage is TRBJ1-1, with 7 bases aligning to TRBD1. The V gene's germline CDR1 is SGHTA and CDR2 FQGNSA. J gave up 5 bases and V 5 bases, and 8 bases lay outside the gene matches. CDR3 length equals 14 residues. CDR3 loop: CASSPGGKQTEAFF. The DNA of the CDR3 is TGTGCCAGCAGCCCAGGGGGGAAGCAGACTGAAGCTTTCTTT.

The CDR3 region has the DNA TGTGCCAGCATCCCCTCGCGGGGGCGGGTCAATGAGCAGTTCTTC. Protein product: CASIPSRGRVNEQFF. V gene TRBV27 combines with J gene TRBJ2-1; D might be TRBD2 (7 bases). V lost 7 bases, J lost 6 bases, and 19 bases lay in between. The length of the CDR3 is 15 residues. Looked up from germline, CDR1 is MNHEY and CDR2 is SMNVEV (reference sequence).

The chain is built from TRBV4-3 and TRBJ1-1; TRBD1 is a possible D gene (5 bases). The CDR3 is 15 amino acids. Trimming left V 0 bases short and J 7 bases short, with 15 bases between. Germline assignment: CDR1 LGHNA and CDR2 YSLEER. The CDR3 region has the DNA TGCGCCAGCAGCCAAGATTTGTTGGGGCGCGGTGAAGCTTTCTTT. Amino acids: CASSQDLLGRGEAFF.

This rearrangement joins TRBV5-6 to TRBJ2-6; D gene uncertain. From germline, CDR1 is SGHDT and CDR2 YYEEEE. The germline V and J ends were trimmed by 1 base and 3 bases, with 2 bases remaining between them. The CDR3 length is 13 residues. CDR3 sequence reads: CASSLRGANVLTF. CDR3 nucleotides: TGTGCCAGCAGCTTGCGTGGGGCCAACGTCCTGACTTTC.

V usage is TRBV2 and J usage is TRBJ1-5; the D gene is possibly TRBD1 (5 bases). The CDR3 contains 13 residues. Germline CDR1 and CDR2: SNHLY and FYNNEI. V lost 8 bases and J lost 5, with 13 bases in between. CDR3 coding DNA: TGTGCCAGCGGGAGAGGGGAGCATCAGCCCCAGCATTTT. Protein sequence: CASGRGEHQPQHF.

The V call is TRBV5-5, the J call TRBJ2-7; the match to TRBD1 covers 8 bases. The CDR3 length is 16 residues. Germline CDR1 SGHKS, CDR2 YYEKEE (reference sequence). V lost 1 base to trimming and J lost 2 bases; unmatched junction nucleotides: 8. CDR3 in amino acids: CASSLRGQAVTYEQYF. The CDR3 coding sequence is TGTGCCAGCAGCTTGAGGGGACAGGCTGTAACCTACGAGCAGTACTTC.

In this sample, this clone turned up once. The chain couples TRBV27 to TRBJ1-2; 7 positions match TRBD1. V gave up 10 bases and J gave up 4 bases; unmatched junction bases: 6. Germline CDR1 is MNHEY and CDR2 is SMNVEV (reference sequence). The length of the CDR3 is 12 residues. The CDR3 here is CATTTGTYGYTF. The CDR3 DNA follows: TGTGCCACCACGACAGGGACCTATGGCTACACCTTC.

The chain employs TRBV29-1 and TRBJ2-1; either TRBD1 or TRBD2 may supply D (5 bases each). The CDR3 contains 13 residues. The V and J ends lost 6 bases and 9 bases respectively, with 18 bases between them. Germline CDR1 is SQVTM and CDR2 is ANQGSEA. CDR3 loop: CSVGRLPPTEQFF. The CDR3 DNA sequence: TGCAGCGTGGGACGCCTCCCCCCCACTGAGCAGTTCTTC.

This chain connects TRBV7-9 to TRBJ1-2; D might be TRBD1 (6 bases). The CDR3 is 17 amino acids. The germline gives CDR1 SEHNR, CDR2 FQNEAQ (reference sequence). V was cut by 3 bases and J by 2 bases, with 19 bases left in between. The CDR3 here is CASSFQGQTGPNYGYTF. DNA for the CDR3: TGTGCCAGCAGCTTCCAGGGCCAGACAGGACCAAACTATGGCTACACCTTC.

CDR3 amino acids: CASSSPDRALDGYTF. The DNA for the CDR3 is TGCGCCAGCAGCTCTCCTGACAGGGCCTTAGATGGCTACACCTTC. The rearrangement uses TRBV5-1 and TRBJ1-2, with TRBD1 matching 7 bases. V gave up 3 bases and J gave up 6 bases; unmatched junction bases: 11. Germline V gene lookup returns CDR1 SGHRS and CDR2 YFSETQ. There are 15 residues in the CDR3.

The chain uses TRBV14 and TRBJ1-1; D is undetermined. CDR1 and CDR2 from the germline V gene are SGHDN and FVKESK. CDR3 length: 13 amino acids. Trimming stripped 8 bases from V and 0 bases from J, with 10 bases between. The CDR3 DNA sequence: TGTGCCAGCGGGGTGAGTTTGAACACTGAAGCTTTCTTT. Translated: CASGVSLNTEAFF.

This chain uses TRBV28 with TRBJ1-6; tentatively, D is TRBD1 (5 bases). Deletions cut 5 bases from V and 8 bases from J, with 19 bases between. This CDR3 has 16 amino acids. The germline V gene encodes CDR1 MDHEN and CDR2 SYDVKM. The CDR3 DNA reads as TGTGCCAGCAGTACTTCCCTACGGACACGAGATTCACCCCTCCACTTT. Translated: CASSTSLRTRDSPLHF. Drawing the rest from reference TRBV28 and TRBJ1-6, the complete variable domain is DVKVTQSSRYLVKRTGEKVFLECVQDMDHENMFWYRQDPGLGLRLIYFSYDVKMKEKGDIPEGYSVSREKKERFSLILESASTNQTSMYLCASSTSLRTRDSPLHFGNGTRLTVT.

The chain couples TRBV7-9 to TRBJ2-5; 10 bases are a match to TRBD1. Germline assignment: CDR1 SEHNR and CDR2 FQNEAQ (reference sequence). The length of the CDR3 is 16 residues. The junction had 5 bases not matched to a gene; V was cut back by 3 bases and J by 1 base. The CDR3 region is CASSFGQGGRQETQYF. The CDR3 bases are TGTGCCAGCAGCTTCGGACAGGGGGGGCGCCAAGAGACCCAGTACTTC. The variable domain in full, with the rest retrieved from reference TRBV7-9 and TRBJ2-5, is DTGVSQNPRHKITKRGQNVTFRCDPISEHNRLYWYRQTLGQGPEFLTYFQNEAQLEKSRLLSDRFSAERPKGSFSTLEIQRTEQGDSAMYLCASSFGQGGRQETQYFGPGTRLLVL.

This clone was seen just once. This chain uses TRBV29-1 with TRBJ1-1; weak D call: TRBD1 (5 bases). V was cut by 5 bases and J by 1 base, with 23 bases left in between. The CDR3 sequence is 17 residues long. The germline V gene encodes CDR1 SQVTM and CDR2 ANQGSEA. The CDR3 here is CSVLGFLLGTKNTEAFF. CDR3 nucleotides: TGCAGCGTTCTCGGTTTCCTTCTAGGGACCAAGAACACTGAAGCTTTCTTT.

J is TRBJ2-3 and V is TRBV11-2; 12 nucleotides agree with TRBD2. Germline trimming cut 3 bases from V and 2 bases from J; bases unmatched to any gene: 3. Looked up from germline, CDR1 is SGHAT and CDR2 is FQNNGV. The CDR3 is 16 residues long. CDR3 sequence: CASSFRLAGDTDTQYF. CDR3 coding DNA: TGTGCCAGCAGCTTCAGACTAGCGGGGGACACAGATACGCAGTATTTT.

The rearrangement joins TRBV6-5 to TRBJ2-2; tentatively, D is TRBD1 or TRBD2 (6 bases each). V was shortened by 1 base and J by 4 bases, with 13 bases between the two germline ends. Germline V gene lookup returns CDR1 MNHEY and CDR2 SVGAGI. The CDR3 totals 16 residues. In nucleotides, the CDR3 is TGTGCCAGCAGTTACTTCCGGGGGCTAGGCACCGGGGAGCTGTTTTTT. Its translation is CASSYFRGLGTGELFF.

This sequence joins TRBV19 and TRBJ2-2; the D is unclear. The CDR3 length is 14 residues. V dropped 3 bases and J dropped 1 base, with 6 bases sitting between them. The germline V gene encodes CDR1 LNHDA and CDR2 SQIVND (reference sequence). The CDR3 coding sequence is TGTGCCAGTAGTATGAGACAGAACACCGGGGAGCTGTTTTTT. Protein: CASSMRQNTGELFF.

The rearrangement links TRBV5-6 to TRBJ1-2, with TRBD1 as a possible D gene (6 bases). There are 14 residues in the CDR3. Germline V gene data show CDR1 as SGHDT and CDR2 as YYEEEE. Trimming left V 3 bases short and J 3 bases short, with 12 bases between. The CDR3: CASSSQGDYYGYTF. In nucleotides, the CDR3 is TGTGCCAGCAGCTCACAGGGTGACTACTATGGCTACACCTTC.